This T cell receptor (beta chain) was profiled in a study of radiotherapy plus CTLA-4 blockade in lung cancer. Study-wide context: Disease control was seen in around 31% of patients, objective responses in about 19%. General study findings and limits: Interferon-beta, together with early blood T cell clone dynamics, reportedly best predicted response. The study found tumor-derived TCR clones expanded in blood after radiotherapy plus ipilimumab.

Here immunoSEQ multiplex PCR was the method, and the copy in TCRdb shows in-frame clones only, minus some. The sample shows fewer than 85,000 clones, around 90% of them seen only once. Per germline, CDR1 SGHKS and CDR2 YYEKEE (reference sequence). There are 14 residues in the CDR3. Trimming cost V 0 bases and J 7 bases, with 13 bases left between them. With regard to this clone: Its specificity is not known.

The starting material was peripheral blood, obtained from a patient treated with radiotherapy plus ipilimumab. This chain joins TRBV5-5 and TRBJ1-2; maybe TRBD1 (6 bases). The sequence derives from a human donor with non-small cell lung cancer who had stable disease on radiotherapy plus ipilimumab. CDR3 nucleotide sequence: TGTGCCAGCAGCTTGGCTTACAGGGAGCGTGGCTACACCTTC. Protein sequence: CASSLAYRERGYTF.